The 4 T cell receptor beta chains reported below all come from one sample, sequenced in a study of shared clonotypes between healthy human individuals. Here immunoSEQ multiplex PCR was the method, and the copy in TCRdb shows in-frame clones only, minus some. The sample consists of roughly 1,100,000 clones, about three quarters of them appearing once. The specimen was memory CD4+ T cells sorted from blood. The subset: CD45RA-negative fraction. These receptors originate from a man between 18 and 35 years old in good health.

The chain links TRBV14 to TRBJ1-2; D gene unclear. Germline CDR1 SGHDN, CDR2 FVKESK. This CDR3 contains 14 residues. V was cut by 0 bases and J by 3 bases, with 8 bases left in between. Here the CDR3 DNA reads TGTGCCAGCAGCCAAGAGGGCCGATACTATGGCTACACCTTC. It specifies CASSQEGRYYGYTF. Filled out from reference TRBV14 and TRBJ1-2, the complete variable domain reads EAGVTQFPSHSVIEKGQTVTLRCDPISGHDNLYWYRRVMGKEIKFLLHFVKESKQDESGMPNNRFLAERTGGTYSTLKVQPAELEDSGVYFCASSQEGRYYGYTFGSGTRLTVV.

This chain links TRBV14 with TRBJ2-4; D is possibly TRBD1 or TRBD2 (6 bases each). The V gene's germline CDR1 is SGHDN and CDR2 FVKESK. This CDR3 spans 12 amino acids. The V end was cut by 10 bases, the J end by 6 bases, with 13 bases between. CDR3: CATCPGANIQYF. Written as DNA, the CDR3 is TGTGCCACCTGTCCGGGGGCAAACATTCAGTACTTC.

The V gene is TRBV15, the J gene TRBJ1-4, with unresolved D. CDR3 length equals 15 residues. V was shortened by 5 bases and J by 8 bases, with 18 bases between the two germline ends. The germline gives CDR1 LNHNV, CDR2 YYDKDF (reference sequence). The CDR3 protein is CATSPDPGFDEKLFF. The CDR3 DNA reads as TGTGCCACCAGCCCTGACCCTGGGTTTGACGAAAAACTGTTTTTT.

This sequence joins TRBV19 and TRBJ2-6; D remains unclear. Per the germline V gene, CDR1 is LNHDA and CDR2 is SQIVND (reference sequence). V lost 10 bases and J lost 2, with 9 bases in between. The length of the CDR3 is 13 residues. CDR3 in amino acids: CATTDPGANVLTF. Written as DNA, the CDR3 is TGTGCCACTACGGACCCTGGGGCCAACGTCCTGACTTTC. Full variable domain (rest looked up from reference TRBV19 and TRBJ2-6): DGGITQSPKYLFRKEGQNVTLSCEQNLNHDAMYWYRQDPGQGLRLIYYSQIVNDFQKGDIAEGYSVSREKKESFPLTVTSAQKNPTAFYLCATTDPGANVLTFGAGSRLTVL.